This TCR beta chain was identified during a study of identifying expanded T cells in peripheral blood. Data came from immunoSEQ multiplex PCR; TCRdb stores just in-frame clones and leaves some out. There are about 50,000 clones in the sample; about four fifths occur only once, and around a sixth lies in the top ten. On this clone itself: What it binds is not known.

No infections or other immune events were documented during collection. After removal of 2 bases from V and 9 bases from J, the junction contained 11 bases not matched to a gene. CDR1 GTSNPN and CDR2 SVGIG come from the germline V gene (reference sequence). This CDR3 region has 14 residues. Study-wide findings and caveats: Differentially abundant clones: approximately 1.3 between replicates, approximately 15 at approximately two weeks, 19 at four. Across healthy donors, higher total template counts meant significantly greater approximately two-week count variance.

Sequenced sample: blood. The TCR comes from a person aged 18 to 75 in good health. The V gene is TRBV30, the J gene TRBJ1-1; 8 bases align to TRBD1. This CDR3 reads CAWSPIQTGAQAFF. The CDR3 coding sequence is TGTGCCTGGAGTCCAATCCAGACAGGGGCCCAAGCTTTCTTT.